Listed below are T cell receptor beta chains from one sample, sequenced in a study of blood T cell repertoires in COVID-19. Here immunoSEQ multiplex PCR was the method, and the copy in TCRdb shows in-frame clones only, minus some. The table shows 200,000 to 250,000 clones, with about 90% occurring only once. Sequenced sample: PBMCs or T cells enriched from blood (not recorded which). Receptor source: a man under 40 who had recovered from COVID-19. Both conserved end residues are part of each CDR3. A D gene is named only where the DNA matches it firmly. Expanded clones are given a class, and other clones once, few, many or no size at all.

clone_size	v_call	j_call	d_call	cdr3_aa	cdr3_nt
.	TRBV30	TRBJ1-6	TRBD1	CAWSHRTGTNSPLHF	TGTGCCTGGTCTCATAGGACAGGGACAAATTCACCCCTCCACTTT
.	TRBV5-6	TRBJ2-7	TRBD2	CASSLEVSGRSPYEQYF	TGTGCCAGCAGCTTGGAAGTTAGCGGGAGGTCCCCCTACGAGCAGTACTTC
.	TRBV5-1	TRBJ2-2	TRBD1	CASSWGQVGAGELFF	TGCGCCAGCAGCTGGGGACAGGTTGGGGCCGGGGAGCTGTTTTTT
.	TRBV28	TRBJ2-3	TRBD2	CASNPAGGATDTQYF	TGTGCCAGCAATCCCGCGGGAGGTGCCACAGATACGCAGTATTTT
.	TRBV14	TRBJ1-1	.	CASSPRSHAEAFF	TGTGCCAGCAGCCCTAGGAGTCACGCTGAAGCTTTCTTT
.	TRBV10-3	TRBJ1-1	TRBD1	CAISEFPTGGTEAFF	TGTGCCATCAGTGAGTTTCCGACAGGGGGGACTGAAGCTTTCTTT
.	TRBV7-2	TRBJ1-5	.	CASSPGLVPQPQHF	TGTGCCAGCAGTCCAGGGTTGGTACCTCAGCCCCAGCATTTT
.	TRBV27	TRBJ1-2	TRBD1	CASGPGTDINYGYTF	TGTGCCAGCGGGCCTGGGACAGATATTAACTATGGCTACACCTTC
.	TRBV27	TRBJ2-7	.	CATQGSAYEQYF	TGTGCCACCCAGGGGTCGGCCTACGAGCAGTACTTC
.	TRBV23-1	TRBJ2-3	.	CASSPMLATDTQYF	TGCGCCAGCAGTCCTATGCTTGCCACAGATACGCAGTATTTT
.	TRBV7-8	TRBJ1-2	TRBD1	CASSLVPGWTGYGYTF	TGTGCCAGCAGCTTAGTTCCGGGGTGGACAGGCTATGGCTACACCTTC
once	TRBV27	TRBJ2-7	TRBD2	CASSLLRVGSRAGVSYEQYF	TGTGCCAGCAGTTTATTACGGGTGGGGAGTCGAGCGGGGGTGTCCTACGAGCAGTACTTC
.	TRBV7-2	TRBJ2-2	.	CASSLRVARNTGELFF	TGTGCCAGCAGCTTAAGGGTAGCGAGGAACACCGGGGAGCTGTTTTTT
.	TRBV3-1/TRBV3-2	TRBJ2-5	.	CASSLGQGVQETQYF	TGTGCCAGCAGCCTCGGTCAGGGCGTACAAGAGACCCAGTACTTC
.	TRBV28	TRBJ2-3	.	CASSTYSQGFSDTQYF	TGTGCCAGCAGTACGTACTCCCAGGGGTTTTCAGATACGCAGTATTTT
.	TRBV11-2	TRBJ2-1	TRBD2	CASSPPGGANLPEQFF	TGTGCCAGCAGCCCACCCGGGGGGGCTAATCTCCCTGAGCAGTTCTTC
.	TRBV4-1	TRBJ2-7	.	CASSQDIAGSYEQYF	TGCGCCAGCAGCCAAGATATCGCGGGCTCCTACGAGCAGTACTTC
.	TRBV28	TRBJ1-2	.	CASSPSERNGYTF	TGTGCCAGCAGCCCCTCCGAGCGCAATGGCTACACCTTC
.	TRBV11-1	TRBJ2-3	.	CASSLDADRNEDTQYF	TGTGCCAGCAGCTTAGATGCCGACAGGAATGAAGATACGCAGTATTTT
once	TRBV7-8	TRBJ2-1	.	CASSQGGYEQFF	TGTGCCAGCAGCCAAGGGGGTTATGAGCAGTTCTTC
.	TRBV25-1	TRBJ2-7	.	CASTREGGTSSYEQYF	TGTGCCAGCACAAGAGAAGGCGGGACGAGCTCCTACGAGCAGTACTTC